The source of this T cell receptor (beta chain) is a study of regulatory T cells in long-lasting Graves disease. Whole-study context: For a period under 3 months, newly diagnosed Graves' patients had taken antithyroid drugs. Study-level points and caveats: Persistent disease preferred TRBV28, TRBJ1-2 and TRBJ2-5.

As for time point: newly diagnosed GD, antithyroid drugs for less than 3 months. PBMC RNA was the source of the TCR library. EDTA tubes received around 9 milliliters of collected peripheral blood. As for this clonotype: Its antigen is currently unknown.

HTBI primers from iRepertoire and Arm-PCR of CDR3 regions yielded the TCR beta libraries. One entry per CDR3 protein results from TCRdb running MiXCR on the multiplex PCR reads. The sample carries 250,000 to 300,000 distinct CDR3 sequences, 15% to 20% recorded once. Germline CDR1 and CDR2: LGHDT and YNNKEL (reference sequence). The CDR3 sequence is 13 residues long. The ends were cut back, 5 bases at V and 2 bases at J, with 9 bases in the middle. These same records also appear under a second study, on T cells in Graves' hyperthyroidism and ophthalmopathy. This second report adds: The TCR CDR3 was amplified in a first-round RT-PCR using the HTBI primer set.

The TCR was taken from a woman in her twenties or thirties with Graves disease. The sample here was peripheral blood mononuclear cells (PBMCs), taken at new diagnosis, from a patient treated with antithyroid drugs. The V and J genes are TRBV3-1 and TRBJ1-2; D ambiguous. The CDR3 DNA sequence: TGTGCCAGCAGCGGCCCAAAAAACTATGGCTACACCTTC. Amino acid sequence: CASSGPKNYGYTF.